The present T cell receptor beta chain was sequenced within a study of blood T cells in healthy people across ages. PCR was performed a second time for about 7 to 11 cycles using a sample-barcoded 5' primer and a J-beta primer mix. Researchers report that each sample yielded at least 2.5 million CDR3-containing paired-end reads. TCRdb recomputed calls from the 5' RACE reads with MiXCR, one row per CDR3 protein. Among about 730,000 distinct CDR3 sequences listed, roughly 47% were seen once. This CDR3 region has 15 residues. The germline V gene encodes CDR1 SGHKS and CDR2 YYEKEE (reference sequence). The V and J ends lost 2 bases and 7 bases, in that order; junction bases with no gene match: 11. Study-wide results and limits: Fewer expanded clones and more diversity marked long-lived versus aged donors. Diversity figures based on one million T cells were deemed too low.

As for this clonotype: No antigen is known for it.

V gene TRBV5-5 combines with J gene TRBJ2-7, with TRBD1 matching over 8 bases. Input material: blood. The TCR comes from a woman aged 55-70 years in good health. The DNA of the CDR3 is TGTGCCAGCAGCTTTCGCCCGGACAGGGCCAATGAGCAGTACTTC. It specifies CASSFRPDRANEQYF.